Listed below are T cell receptor beta chains from one sample, sequenced in a study of T cells expressing NK-cell markers. TCRdb re-called the 5' RACE reads; every CDR3 protein appears as one record, without DNA. The ten most abundant clones cover 6% to 9.5% of a sample with 400,000 to 550,000 distinct CDR3 sequences. The material sequenced was blood T cells: a sorted CD56 or NKG2C T cell subset, CD4+ or CD8+ T cells, or bulk PBMC T cells (not recorded which). All receptors derive from a woman between 18 and 70 years old in good health. The CDR3 runs from the conserved cysteine through the conserved F or W. Each record gives: CDR3 protein, V gene, J gene.

CDR3aa: CASSEWVTEAFF
v_gene: TRBV6-2/TRBV6-3
j_gene: TRBJ1-1

CDR3aa: CAWSYLKNIQYF
v_gene: TRBV30
j_gene: TRBJ2-4

CDR3aa: CASSLVVGSSYNEQFF
v_gene: TRBV5-1
j_gene: TRBJ2-1

CDR3aa: CASRPTGGNTGELFF
v_gene: TRBV7-2
j_gene: TRBJ2-2

CDR3aa: CASSISNGGNTIYF
v_gene: TRBV7-2
j_gene: TRBJ1-3

CDR3aa: CSASPGPGGEKLFF
v_gene: TRBV20-1
j_gene: TRBJ1-4

CDR3aa: CASSARLAGDGELFF
v_gene: TRBV5-4
j_gene: TRBJ2-2

CDR3aa: CASSLGWLAGVRDTQYF
v_gene: TRBV12-3/TRBV12-4
j_gene: TRBJ2-3

CDR3aa: CATSKKDRPGEKLFF
v_gene: TRBV15
j_gene: TRBJ1-4

CDR3aa: CASSLELASRNEQFF
v_gene: TRBV7-2
j_gene: TRBJ2-1

CDR3aa: CATAPRQGAGHEQFF
v_gene: TRBV15
j_gene: TRBJ2-1

CDR3aa: CASSESNMGFSGNTIYF
v_gene: TRBV10-2
j_gene: TRBJ1-3

CDR3aa: CASRGTSGGFSRAYEQYF
v_gene: TRBV12-3/TRBV12-4
j_gene: TRBJ2-7

CDR3aa: CASSQDGRGGQNNEQFF
v_gene: TRBV4-3
j_gene: TRBJ2-1

CDR3aa: CASVAGSSYEQYF
v_gene: TRBV7-9
j_gene: TRBJ2-7

CDR3aa: CASSYGIDPIKTQYF
v_gene: TRBV4-1
j_gene: TRBJ2-5

CDR3aa: CASITGDTQYF
v_gene: TRBV25-1
j_gene: TRBJ2-3